A selection of T cell receptor beta chains follows, all from one sample in a study of shared clonotypes between healthy human individuals. TCRdb keeps only in-frame clones here, not all; method: immunoSEQ multiplex PCR. The sample records about 2.3 million clones, roughly 92% being singletons. Sequencing was carried out using naive CD4+ T cells from PBMCs. The source of these receptors is a young man in good health. Some clones in this sample may be carry-over from other donors' samples. Both conserved end residues are trimmed from each CDR3. Each record gives: V gene, clone size, J gene, CDR3 protein. The size of a clone is reported for some rows only, either as once, few or many, or as a class for expanded clones.

TRBV28	NA	TRBJ1-5	ASSLFGQPQH
TRBV28	once	TRBJ1-1	ASSTLDKRFEAF
TRBV27	NA	TRBJ2-4	ARPRDRGNWWVKNIQY
TRBV6-1	NA	TRBJ1-1	ASSQGQLGAF
TRBV5-1	once	TRBJ2-2	ASSYGGPAGELF
TRBV6-1	NA	TRBJ1-2	ASSDARYGYT
TRBV10-3	NA	TRBJ2-7	AASGTGDNEQY
TRBV6-5	NA	TRBJ1-2	ASSSSGVHGYT
TRBV7-9	NA	TRBJ2-7	ASSLLGYEQY
TRBV5-1	NA	TRBJ1-1	ASSRQGGAEAF
TRBV7-3	once	TRBJ1-5	ASSFIRVYQPQH
TRBV28	NA	TRBJ2-7	ASSYAGTGSYEQY
TRBV29-1	NA	TRBJ1-2	SVEVTTGVFPNYGYT
TRBV28	few	TRBJ1-1	ASSFFGGYTEAF
TRBV7-2	once	TRBJ2-1	ASSPRTSGIYNEQF
TRBV18	NA	TRBJ2-5	ASSPTQGAAPTQY
TRBV30	NA	TRBJ2-7	AWRGDLYSYEQY
TRBV2	NA	TRBJ2-7	ASSENMVVTYEQY
TRBV6-5	once	TRBJ2-1	ASRTGTSGANEQF
TRBV5-1	NA	TRBJ1-2	ASSLGGADRLGYGYT
TRBV7-6	NA	TRBJ1-2	ASSLWGGGGYGYT
TRBV23-1	NA	TRBJ2-1	ASSQRKGDSSYNEQF
TRBV19	NA	TRBJ2-7	ARERTTSLEQY
TRBV30	NA	TRBJ2-7	AWSPGAGPYEQY
TRBV5-1	once	TRBJ2-3	ASSPPGDTQY
TRBV14	NA	TRBJ2-1	ASSPLWARENTYNEQF
TRBV5-1	NA	TRBJ1-4	ASSLGAGGEKLF
TRBV15	NA	TRBJ2-3	ATSRGGLPWVDTQY
TRBV25-1	NA	TRBJ2-1	ASSESPDGEQF
TRBV28	NA	TRBJ2-3	ASSPGGGFTDTQY
TRBV7-3	NA	TRBJ1-1	ASSLIGIPNTEAF
TRBV7-9	few	TRBJ1-1	ASSLYEGGTEAF
TRBV7-2	NA	TRBJ2-7	ASSSGAVGSYEQY
TRBV18	NA	TRBJ2-2	ASSPLGGSNTGELF
TRBV18	once	TRBJ2-5	ASSPGTGETQY
TRBV5-1	NA	TRBJ2-5	ASSRTSGQETQY
TRBV6-7	NA	TRBJ1-5	ASSYLFKADSNQPQH
TRBV9	NA	TRBJ1-3	ASSAGPSGNTIY
TRBV5-1	once	TRBJ1-5	ASSSDPNQPQH
TRBV7-7	NA	TRBJ2-6	ASSEVPQSRANVLT
TRBV9	NA	TRBJ2-5	ASSVDSGRAVGETQY
TRBV28	NA	TRBJ2-5	ASSPSILGGTQY
TRBV18	NA	TRBJ1-5	ASSPSGTGFFSNQPQH
TRBV7-8	NA	TRBJ1-1	ASSSPQGLNTEAF
TRBV25-1	NA	TRBJ2-7	ASSAPGGGGEQY
TRBV7-2	NA	TRBJ2-3	ASSFVAGVRVDTQY
TRBV11-3	NA	TRBJ2-7	ASSLDGQDYEQY
TRBV27	NA	TRBJ2-5	ASRPRGRQETQY
TRBV28	once	TRBJ2-7	ASTQPGQGTYEQY
TRBV15	once	TRBJ1-1	ATSIRREGTEAF
TRBV28	once	TRBJ1-2	ASSPRNALHYGYT
TRBV4-3	NA	TRBJ1-2	ASSPDRDYGYT
TRBV18	NA	TRBJ2-4	ASSPPPGAQAKNIQY
TRBV11-2	NA	TRBJ2-1	ASRLLDYYGYNEQF
TRBV9	NA	TRBJ2-7	ASSVLPGTDKNYEQY
TRBV5-1	NA	TRBJ2-7	ASSSGSRTYEQY